Following are 30 T cell receptor beta chains from one sample sequenced in a study of a mutant IDH1 vaccine in newly diagnosed glioma listed by TCRdb under 2021. Receptor libraries were prepared by the immunoSEQ multiplex PCR assay. The source is immuneACCESS, and TCRdb retained only in-frame sequences with V and J called. Part of the clones is not carried over; for the studies checked, unresolved V genes explain less than half of this, and the remainder is unexplained. The sample contains approximately 47,000 clones, more than 75% of them found a single time. In total, the top ten clones hold around 5.7% of the sample. No antigen is known for these receptors. Per the publication, the time point label means: week 35, safety follow-up. Each vaccine dose was 300 ug of a 20-mer mutant IDH1 peptide in Montanide, given subcutaneously with topical imiquimod. Sequenced here: PBMCs, sampled from a glioma patient whose treatment included an IDH1 peptide vaccine. The origin of the receptors is a woman aged 40-49 years with glioma.

The chain recombines TRBV5-1 with TRBJ1-3, with 7 bases identical to TRBD1. CDR1 and CDR2 from the germline V gene are SGHRS and YFSETQ. The CDR3 runs 19 residues. Trimming at V came to 3 bases and at J to 8 bases, leaving 23 bases not matched to a gene. Written as DNA, the CDR3 is TGCGCCAGCAGCTCAGGGCCCACCGGGACAGCGATCAGCAGGGACACCATATATTTT. It specifies CASSSGPTGTAISRDTIYF.

The chain is built from TRBV30 and TRBJ1-1, with a possible D match to TRBD1 (6 bases). Germline CDR1 reads GTSNPN; CDR2 reads SVGIG (reference sequence). Trimming removed 3 bases at V and 5 bases at J, with 13 bases between. The CDR3 extends over 13 amino acids. The chain's CDR3 is CAWSLQGPTEAFF. CDR3 sequence (DNA): TGTGCCTGGAGCCTACAGGGACCGACTGAAGCTTTCTTT.

The V gene is TRBV2, the J gene TRBJ2-1; a weak D match, TRBD2 (5 bases). The CDR3 length is 13 residues. Germline lookup yields CDR1 SNHLY and CDR2 FYNNEI. Trimming left V 9 bases short and J 1 base short, with 10 bases between. The CDR3 bases are TGTGCCAGGGCGGACTCATCCTACAATGAGCAGTTCTTC. Its protein product is CARADSSYNEQFF.

This chain connects TRBV2 to TRBJ2-3, with TRBD2 matching over 7 bases. Looked up from germline, CDR1 is SNHLY and CDR2 is FYNNEI. CDR3 length: 14 residues. V lost 5 bases and J lost 5; bases outside the gene matches: 7. The CDR3 reads CASSSAGVVDTQYF. CDR3 DNA: TGTGCCAGCAGTAGTGCGGGAGTAGTAGATACGCAGTATTTT.

The chain is built from TRBV4-1 and TRBJ2-3, with D unclear. This CDR3 comprises 13 residues. From germline, CDR1 is MGHRA and CDR2 YSYEKL. Trimming pared 2 bases from V and 3 bases from J, leaving 6 bases between. CDR3 sequence (DNA): TGCGCCAGCAGCCAACCCGGAACAGATACGCAGTATTTT. Encoded protein: CASSQPGTDTQYF.

V usage is TRBV6-1 and J usage is TRBJ2-1; possibly TRBD1 for D (5 bases). The CDR3 extends over 15 amino acids. Trimming shortened V by 2 bases and J by 3 bases, and 11 bases separated the two germline ends. CDR1 and CDR2 from the germline V gene are MNHNS and SASEGT. This CDR3 reads CASSEQVTDYNEQFF. CDR3 DNA sequence: TGTGCCAGCAGTGAACAAGTGACAGACTACAATGAGCAGTTCTTC.

The V gene is TRBV28, the J gene TRBJ1-1; D ambiguous. The germline gives CDR1 MDHEN, CDR2 SYDVKM. The CDR3 loop spans 11 amino acids. V was clipped by 7 bases and J by 0 bases, with 3 bases between them. This CDR3 reads CASKVNTEAFF. The CDR3 DNA reads as TGTGCCAGCAAGGTGAACACTGAAGCTTTCTTT.

The chain uses TRBV4-1 and TRBJ1-4; possible D gene TRBD1, 5 bases. The CDR3 is 15 residues long. Trimming shortened V by 1 base and J by 5 bases, and 11 bases separated the two germline ends. Looked up from germline, CDR1 is MGHRA and CDR2 is YSYEKL. The CDR3 protein is CASSQAGSGNEKLFF. The CDR3 coding sequence is TGCGCCAGCAGCCAAGCAGGGAGCGGGAATGAAAAACTGTTTTTT.

V usage is TRBV5-1 and J usage is TRBJ2-5, with D hard to call. This CDR3 has 13 residues. Trimming shortened V by 1 base and J by 1 base, and 5 bases separated the two germline ends. Germline V gene lookup returns CDR1 SGHRS and CDR2 YFSETQ. The CDR3 DNA reads as TGCGCCAGCAGCTTGAGACCCCAAGAGACCCAGTACTTC. Translating it yields CASSLRPQETQYF.

The chain uses TRBV29-1 and TRBJ1-1; D remains ambiguous. The V end lost 7 bases, the J end lost 6 bases, and 9 bases lay between the germline ends. CDR3 size: 10 residues. Germline V CDR1 and CDR2: SQVTM, ANQGSEA. CDR3 region: CSANGAEAFF. The CDR3 coding sequence is TGCAGCGCCAATGGGGCTGAAGCTTTCTTT.

The genes are TRBV5-4 and TRBJ2-7, with 7 bases lining up with TRBD2. CDR3 length: 14 residues. Germline-derived CDR1 and CDR2 are SGHNT and YYREEE (reference sequence). V shed 4 bases and J 5 bases; nucleotides not matched to a gene: 9. CDR3 sequence: CASSPRERGDEQYF. As DNA, the CDR3 is TGTGCCAGCAGCCCACGGGAGCGGGGCGACGAGCAGTACTTC.

The chain uses TRBV7-8 and TRBJ1-3; D is ambiguous. Germline assignment: CDR1 SGHVS and CDR2 FQNEAQ. The CDR3 contains 19 residues. Between the trimmed V and J ends, which lost 1 base and 0 bases, there was a span of 19 bases. The CDR3 DNA is TGTGCCAGCAGCTTAGTAAACAGTCACTTCAGACCCTCTGGAAACACCATATATTTT. This codes for CASSLVNSHFRPSGNTIYF.

V and J are TRBV6-1 and TRBJ1-1, with D unresolved. V lost 1 base and J lost 9, with 18 bases in between. The CDR3 has 15 amino acids. The germline V gene encodes CDR1 MNHNS and CDR2 SASEGT. CDR3 in amino acids: CASSEETLQAFQAFF. CDR3 DNA: TGTGCCAGCAGTGAAGAAACGCTTCAGGCGTTCCAAGCTTTCTTT.

The V gene is TRBV30, the J gene TRBJ2-3, with 12 nucleotides matching TRBD2. The length of the CDR3 is 19 residues. CDR1 GTSNPN and CDR2 SVGIG come from the germline V gene (reference sequence). The junction had 10 bases not matched to a gene; V was cut back by 0 bases and J by 0 bases. For the CDR3, the DNA is TGTGCCTGGAGTGTACTTGGACTAGCGGGGCAAAATAGCACAGATACGCAGTATTTT. This sequence encodes CAWSVLGLAGQNSTDTQYF.

The chain carries TRBV6-5 and TRBJ1-4, with D possibly TRBD1 on 6 matching bases. Trimming took off 6 bases at V and 7 bases at J, with 12 bases between the two ends. This CDR3 contains 13 residues. CDR1 MNHEY and CDR2 SVGAGI come from the germline V gene. CDR3 in amino acids: CASSRQAREKLFF. DNA for the CDR3: TGTGCCAGCAGCCGACAGGCGCGTGAAAAACTGTTTTTT.

The chain has TRBV6-6 and TRBJ2-2; no definite D call. V dropped 0 bases and J dropped 2 bases, with 7 bases sitting between them. CDR3 size: 15 residues. Looked up from germline, CDR1 is MNHNY and CDR2 is SVGAGI (reference sequence). The CDR3 coding sequence is TGTGCCAGCAGTTACTCACGACACAACACCGGGGAGCTGTTTTTT. Protein product: CASSYSRHNTGELFF.

This sequence joins TRBV7-8 and TRBJ1-2; D is ambiguous. The germline V gene has CDR1 SGHVS and CDR2 FQNEAQ. The CDR3 sequence is 10 residues long. Trimming removed 0 bases from V and 10 bases from J, with 3 bases in between. The CDR3 coding sequence is TGTGCCAGCAGCTTAGCTTTCTACACCTTC. This codes for CASSLAFYTF.

The V and J genes are TRBV23-1 and TRBJ2-5; 8 bases are shared with TRBD1. Being an ORF, TRBV23-1 has a function that is uncertain. The CDR3 extends over 15 amino acids. V trimming: 3 bases; J trimming: 5 bases; junction bases outside the gene matches: 8. The CDR3 nucleotides read TGCGCCAGCAGTCATCGAAGGACAGGGATGGAGACCCAGTACTTC. Amino acids: CASSHRRTGMETQYF.

This clone has a single count. The rearrangement links TRBV5-6 to TRBJ2-3; no reliable D call. Trimming stripped 0 bases from V and 0 bases from J, with 20 bases between. Germline assignment: CDR1 SGHDT and CDR2 YYEEEE. The CDR3 runs to 19 residues. CDR3 in amino acids: CASSLGVGRKFASTDTQYF. The CDR3 DNA sequence: TGTGCCAGCAGCTTGGGGGTGGGCAGGAAATTCGCTAGCACAGATACGCAGTATTTT.

The J gene is TRBJ1-2, the V gene TRBV6-6; D not certain. Germline V CDR1 and CDR2: MNHNY, SVGAGI (reference sequence). The CDR3 runs to 13 residues. V was cut by 2 bases and J by 3 bases, with 7 bases left in between. The CDR3 sequence: CASSYGPDYGYTF. Here the CDR3 DNA reads TGTGCCAGCAGTTACGGGCCCGACTATGGCTACACCTTC.

The chain links TRBV4-1 to TRBJ2-7, with 9 bases identical to TRBD1. The germline V gene encodes CDR1 MGHRA and CDR2 YSYEKL. J lost 4 bases, V lost 2 bases, and 9 bases had no gene match. The CDR3 has 16 residues. The CDR3 bases are TGCGCCAGCAGCCAACCCTCGGGACAGGGTTCGTACGAGCAGTACTTC. Amino acids: CASSQPSGQGSYEQYF.

The chain carries TRBV5-1 and TRBJ2-1, with TRBD2 identical over 9 bases. Germline V gives CDR1 SGHRS, CDR2 YFSETQ. V was clipped by 4 bases and J by 4 bases; unmatched bases: 3. The length of the CDR3 is 14 residues. The CDR3 here is CASSQTSGYNEQFF. DNA for the CDR3: TGCGCCAGCAGCCAAACTAGCGGGTACAATGAGCAGTTCTTC.

This clone appeared once. The chain has TRBV7-8 and TRBJ2-7; weak D call: TRBD2 (6 bases). This CDR3 spans 15 amino acids. V lost 4 bases to trimming and J lost 3 bases, with 16 bases between them. Germline V gives CDR1 SGHVS, CDR2 FQNEAQ. The CDR3 bases are TGTGCCAGCAGCTCCCTTTCCGGGAGCAACTACGAGCAGTACTTC. Its protein is CASSSLSGSNYEQYF.

The genes are TRBV4-1 and TRBJ2-1; 16 bases align to TRBD2. The CDR3 is 19 residues long. V shed 0 bases, J shed 12 bases, and the junction held 14 bases outside the gene matches. Germline V CDR1 and CDR2: MGHRA, YSYEKL. The CDR3 protein is CASSQDNRGTSGGAKGQFF. As DNA, the CDR3 is TGCGCCAGCAGCCAAGATAACAGGGGGACTAGCGGGGGGGCCAAGGGGCAGTTCTTC.

The rearrangement uses TRBV14 and TRBJ1-6; D gene ambiguous. The germline V gene has CDR1 SGHDN and CDR2 FVKESK. V lost 0 bases to trimming and J lost 7 bases, with 4 bases between them. This CDR3 comprises 13 residues. CDR3 loop: CASSQDWNSPLHF. The CDR3 DNA follows: TGTGCCAGCAGCCAAGATTGGAATTCACCCCTCCACTTT.

V gene TRBV2 combines with J gene TRBJ1-2; 7 positions match TRBD1. Losses at the gene ends were 3 bases for V and 6 bases for J; bases not matched to a gene: 10. Germline CDR1 SNHLY, CDR2 FYNNEI. CDR3 length: 15 residues. CDR3 region: CASSETPTGRNGYTF. The CDR3 coding sequence is TGTGCCAGCAGTGAGACCCCGACAGGGAGGAATGGCTACACCTTC.

The chain combines TRBV7-6 with TRBJ1-2, with a possible D match to TRBD1 (5 bases). Looked up from germline, CDR1 is SGHVS and CDR2 is FNYEAQ. There are 15 residues in the CDR3. The ends were cut back, 5 bases at V and 7 bases at J, with 20 bases in the middle. The CDR3 sequence: CASSNALRGQGGYTF. CDR3 DNA sequence: TGTGCCAGCAGCAACGCTTTGAGGGGTCAGGGTGGCTACACCTTC.

The chain is built from TRBV4-2 and TRBJ2-3, with D perhaps TRBD1 (6 bases). Germline CDR1 LGHNA, CDR2 YNFKEQ. V lost 3 bases and J 3 bases, leaving 16 bases between the germline ends. This CDR3 contains 16 residues. CDR3 bases: TGTGCCAGCAGCCATCCCACCGGGACACCTACAGATACGCAGTATTTT. Amino acids: CASSHPTGTPTDTQYF.

J is TRBJ2-3 and V is TRBV19, with D tentatively TRBD1 (5 bases). The V end lost 2 bases, the J end lost 2 bases, and 8 bases lay between the germline ends. The CDR3 has 14 amino acids. The germline CDR1 and CDR2 sequences are LNHDA and SQIVND (reference sequence). The CDR3 nucleotides are TGTGCCAGTAGTATAATGACAGACACAGATACGCAGTATTTT. Residues: CASSIMTDTDTQYF.

The chain employs TRBV18 and TRBJ1-2; unclear D gene. The CDR3 spans 16 residues. Germline loops: CDR1 KGHSH, CDR2 LQKENI. The V gene lost 2 bases and the J gene lost 4 bases, with 17 bases spanning the gap. In DNA, the CDR3 is TGTGCCAGCTCACCAGGGCCGAGGGATTCCCTCTATGGCTACACCTTC. Its protein is CASSPGPRDSLYGYTF.